Below, 13 T cell receptor beta chains from the same sample are listed, as sequenced in a study of identical twins (TCRdb year 2016). The library was produced with 5' RACE. TCRdb lists the instrument as Illumina HiSeq 2000. TCRdb trimmed the raw reads at Q25, called clones with MiXCR and kept productive beta chains. Each entry is one CDR3 protein sequence, shown with its most common DNA and genes. The sample table contains about 260,000 distinct CDR3 sequences; only one count was recorded for 5.5% to 7% of them. The ten top clones hold around 3.4% of the sample. These same data were also listed under a study on yellow fever vaccine responses in identical twins.

The sequenced sample was memory (CD45RO+) T cells sorted from blood. According to the study, the label for this sample's cell subset or site signals: CD45RO+ enriched T cells. The receptors were gathered from a woman in her late teens or twenties in good health.

A few counts support this clonotype. The chain carries TRBV7-8 and TRBJ2-1; 12 nucleotides match TRBD1. This CDR3 comprises 17 residues. Germline-derived CDR1 and CDR2 are SGHVS and FQNEAQ. After removal of 6 bases from V and 7 bases from J, the junction contained 13 bases not matched to a gene. CDR3 loop: CASRPPTGTGGGNEQFF. For the CDR3, the DNA is TGTGCCAGCAGACCTCCCACCGGGACAGGGGGCGGGAATGAGCAGTTCTTC.

This clonotype was detected many times. The chain joins TRBV2 to TRBJ2-3; D remains ambiguous. There are 11 residues in the CDR3. Germline CDR1 SNHLY, CDR2 FYNNEI. Trimming pared 6 bases from V and 2 bases from J, leaving 3 bases between. CDR3 in amino acids: CASRDTDTQYF. The CDR3 DNA sequence: TGTGCCAGCAGAGACACAGATACGCAGTATTTT.

In this sample, this clonotype turned up a few times. The chain employs TRBV20-1 and TRBJ2-3; 12 bases map to TRBD2. Germline V lookup: CDR1 DFQATT, CDR2 SNEGSKA (reference sequence). CDR3 length: 17 residues. V shed 5 bases and J 2 bases; nucleotides not matched to a gene: 11. The CDR3 region is CSALHPSGGADTDTQYF. The CDR3 DNA sequence: TGCAGTGCTTTACATCCTAGCGGGGGGGCCGACACAGATACGCAGTATTTT.

This clonotype was counted ten times or more. The chain couples TRBV5-1 to TRBJ2-4; 7 nucleotides align to TRBD1. Germline V gene sequence: CDR1 SGHRS, CDR2 YFSETQ. CDR3 length equals 14 residues. J was trimmed by 3 bases and V by 4 bases; bases with no gene match: 4. The CDR3 nucleotides read TGCGCCAGCAGCAGGGGGCTCGACAAAAACATTCAGTACTTC. Its translation: CASSRGLDKNIQYF.

This chain links TRBV6-2 or TRBV6-3 with TRBJ2-3, with TRBD2 identical over 7 bases. The CDR3 runs to 15 residues. Germline CDR1 MNHEY, CDR2 SVGEGT. V trimming: 4 bases; J trimming: 4 bases; junction bases outside the gene matches: 8. As DNA, the CDR3 is TGTGCCAGCAGTTTGCTAGCGGATGGTGCAGATACGCAGTATTTT. Its protein product is CASSLLADGADTQYF.

The table lists this clonotype with many counts. The rearrangement links TRBV12-3 or TRBV12-4 to TRBJ1-6; unclear D gene. V dropped 6 bases and J dropped 9 bases, with 15 bases sitting between them. This CDR3 region has 14 residues. CDR3 region: CASSQGQTVSPLHF. CDR3 DNA sequence: TGTGCCAGCAGCCAAGGCCAGACGGTTTCACCCCTCCACTTT.

This clonotype occurred a few times. The V call is TRBV7-2, the J call TRBJ2-5; 8 bases line up with TRBD2. The CDR3 sequence is 15 residues long. Unmatched junction bases numbered 10, after V lost 5 bases and J lost 5 bases. Germline V gene data show CDR1 as SGHTA and CDR2 as FQGNSA. CDR3 sequence reads: CASSQTRGGSETQYF. The CDR3, as DNA: TGTGCCAGCAGCCAAACCCGGGGGGGCTCGGAGACCCAGTACTTC.

This clonotype was seen repeatedly, ten times or more. V and J are TRBV4-1 and TRBJ2-1; 8 positions match TRBD1. V trimming: 5 bases; J trimming: 2 bases; junction bases outside the gene matches: 5. The CDR3 is 15 residues long. The germline gives CDR1 MGHRA, CDR2 YSYEKL. The CDR3: CASSTRQGTYNEQFF. CDR3 nucleotides: TGCGCCAGCAGCACTCGACAGGGGACCTACAATGAGCAGTTCTTC.

This clonotype occurred many times. The chain couples TRBV6-1 to TRBJ2-7; D is uncertain. The CDR3 extends over 13 amino acids. The V gene's germline CDR1 is MNHNS and CDR2 SASEGT. Trimming removed 3 bases at V and 0 bases at J, with 6 bases between. CDR3 in DNA: TGTGCCAGCAGTGACTTAAGCTCCTACGAGCAGTACGTC. This codes for CASSDLSSYEQYV.

The chain carries TRBV28 and TRBJ2-3; TRBD2 agrees at 12 bases. The germline CDR1 and CDR2 sequences are MDHEN and SYDVKM. Unmatched junction bases numbered 7, after V lost 6 bases and J lost 0 bases. The CDR3 covers 17 residues. The CDR3 region is CASRILAGGSSTDTQYF. In DNA, the CDR3 is TGTGCCAGCAGGATCCTAGCGGGGGGGTCTAGCACAGATACGCAGTATTTT.

This clonotype appeared many times. The gene calls are TRBV7-9 and TRBJ1-1, with a weak D call TRBD1 (5 bases). Trimming took 4 bases from V and 5 from J, leaving 17 bases between them. Germline V gene data show CDR1 as SEHNR and CDR2 as FQNEAQ (reference sequence). The CDR3 extends over 15 amino acids. The CDR3 DNA is TGTGCCAGCAGCTCCTCAGGGTCAATGGGGACTGAAGCTTTCTTT. This codes for CASSSSGSMGTEAFF. Looking up the rest from reference TRBV7-9 and TRBJ1-1 gives the full variable domain: DTGVSQNPRHKITKRGQNVTFRCDPISEHNRLYWYRQTLGQGPEFLTYFQNEAQLEKSRLLSDRFSAERPKGSFSTLEIQRTEQGDSAMYLCASSSSGSMGTEAFFGQGTRLTVV.

The chain combines TRBV18 with TRBJ1-4; no clear D. Trimming shortened V by 3 bases and J by 0 bases, and 14 bases separated the two germline ends. Germline CDR1 reads KGHSH; CDR2 reads LQKENI. The CDR3 contains 17 residues. The CDR3 DNA follows: TGTGCCAGCTCACCGGGTTCGCCCTTTGCAACTAATGAAAAACTGTTTTTT. Residues: CASSPGSPFATNEKLFF.

The chain carries TRBV3-1 and TRBJ2-1; D might be TRBD2 (6 bases). Germline assignment: CDR1 LGHDT and CDR2 YNNKEL (reference sequence). V shed 1 base and J shed 4 bases, with 11 bases lying between them. CDR3 length: 15 amino acids. In nucleotides, the CDR3 is TGTGCCAGCAGCCAAGGGCTAGCGAGATACAATGAGCAGTTCTTC. It specifies CASSQGLARYNEQFF.